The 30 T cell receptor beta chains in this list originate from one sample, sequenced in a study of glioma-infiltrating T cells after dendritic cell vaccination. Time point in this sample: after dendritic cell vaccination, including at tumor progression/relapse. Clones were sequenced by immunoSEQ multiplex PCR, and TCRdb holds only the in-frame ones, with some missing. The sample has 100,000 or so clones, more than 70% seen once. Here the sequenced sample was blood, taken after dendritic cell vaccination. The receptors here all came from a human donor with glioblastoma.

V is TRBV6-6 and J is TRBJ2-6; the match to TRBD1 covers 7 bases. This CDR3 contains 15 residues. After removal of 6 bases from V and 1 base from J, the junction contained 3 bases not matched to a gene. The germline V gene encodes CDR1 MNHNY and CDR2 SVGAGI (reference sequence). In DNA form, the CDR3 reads TGTGCCAGCAGGGCAGGGGGTTCTGGGGCCAACGTCCTGACTTTC. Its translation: CASRAGGSGANVLTF.

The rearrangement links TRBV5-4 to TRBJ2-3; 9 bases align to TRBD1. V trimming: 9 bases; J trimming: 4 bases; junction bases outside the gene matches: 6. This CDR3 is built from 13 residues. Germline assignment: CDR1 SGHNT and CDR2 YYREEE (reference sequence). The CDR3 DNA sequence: TGTGCCACCCAACAGGGGGCTGCAGATACGCAGTATTTT. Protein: CATQQGAADTQYF.

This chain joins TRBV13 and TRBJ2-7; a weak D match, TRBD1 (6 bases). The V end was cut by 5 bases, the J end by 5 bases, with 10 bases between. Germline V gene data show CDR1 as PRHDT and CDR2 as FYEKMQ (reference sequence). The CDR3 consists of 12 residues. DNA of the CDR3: TGTGCCAGCAGCCCACAGGGCCACGAGCAGTACTTC. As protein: CASSPQGHEQYF.

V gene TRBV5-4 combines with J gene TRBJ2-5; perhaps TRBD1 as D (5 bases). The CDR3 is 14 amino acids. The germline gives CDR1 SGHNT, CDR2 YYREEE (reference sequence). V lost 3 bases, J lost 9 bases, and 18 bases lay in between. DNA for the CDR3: TGTGCCAGCAGCTCACCTAGGGGCCAAAGGGCCCAGTACTTC. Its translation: CASSSPRGQRAQYF.

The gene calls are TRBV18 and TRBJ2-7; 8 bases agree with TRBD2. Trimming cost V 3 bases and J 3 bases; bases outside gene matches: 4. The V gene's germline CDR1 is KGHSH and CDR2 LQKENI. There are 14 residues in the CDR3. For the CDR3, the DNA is TGTGCCAGCTCACCCGGGGGGGCCTTCTACGAGCAGTACTTC. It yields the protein CASSPGGAFYEQYF. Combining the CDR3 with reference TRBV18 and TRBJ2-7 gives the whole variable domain NAGVMQNPRHLVRRRGQEARLRCSPMKGHSHVYWYRQLPEEGLKFMVYLQKENIIDESGMPKERFSAEFPKEGPSILRIQQVVRGDSAAYFCASSPGGAFYEQYFGPGTRLTVT.

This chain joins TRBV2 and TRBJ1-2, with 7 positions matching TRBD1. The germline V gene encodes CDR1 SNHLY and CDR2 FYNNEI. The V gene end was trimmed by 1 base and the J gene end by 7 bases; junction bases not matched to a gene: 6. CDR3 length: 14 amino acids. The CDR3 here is CASSEGEGAGGYTF. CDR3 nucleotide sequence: TGTGCCAGCAGTGAAGGCGAGGGGGCGGGTGGCTACACCTTC.

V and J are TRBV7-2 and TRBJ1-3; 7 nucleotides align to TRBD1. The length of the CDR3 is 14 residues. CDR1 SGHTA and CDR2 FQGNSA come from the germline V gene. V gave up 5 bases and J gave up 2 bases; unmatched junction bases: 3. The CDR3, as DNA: TGTGCCAGCAGCGTTGGGACAGCTGGAAACACCATATATTTT. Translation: CASSVGTAGNTIYF.

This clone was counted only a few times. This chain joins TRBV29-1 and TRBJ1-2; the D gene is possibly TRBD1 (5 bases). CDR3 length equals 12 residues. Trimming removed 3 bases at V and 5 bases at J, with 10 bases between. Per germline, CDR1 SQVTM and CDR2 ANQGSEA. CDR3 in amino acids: CSVEVGGYGYTF. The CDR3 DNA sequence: TGCAGCGTTGAGGTCGGGGGGTATGGCTACACCTTC.

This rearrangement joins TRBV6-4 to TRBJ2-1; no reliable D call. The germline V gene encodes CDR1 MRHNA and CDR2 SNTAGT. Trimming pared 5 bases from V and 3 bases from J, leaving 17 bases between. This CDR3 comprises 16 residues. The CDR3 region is CASSPFPRGGYNEQFF. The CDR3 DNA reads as TGTGCCAGCAGTCCGTTCCCCCGTGGCGGCTACAATGAGCAGTTCTTC.

The CDR3 spells CASSLFPRGVEEKLFF. The CDR3 coding sequence is TGTGCCAGCAGCCTCTTCCCCAGGGGCGTAGAAGAAAAACTGTTTTTT. The gene calls are TRBV7-6 and TRBJ1-4, with D maybe TRBD1 (6 bases). CDR1 is SGHVS, CDR2 FNYEAQ, per germline. This CDR3 is 16 amino acids long. Trimming left V 5 bases short and J 8 bases short, with 21 bases between.

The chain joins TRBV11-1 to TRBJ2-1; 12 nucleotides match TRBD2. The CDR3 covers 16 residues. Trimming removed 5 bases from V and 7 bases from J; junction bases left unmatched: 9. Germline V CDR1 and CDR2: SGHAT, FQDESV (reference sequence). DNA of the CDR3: TGTGCCAGCAGCCCCGGACTAGCGGGGAAGTGGAATGAGCAGTTCTTC. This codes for CASSPGLAGKWNEQFF. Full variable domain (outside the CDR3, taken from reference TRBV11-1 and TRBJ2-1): EAEVAQSPRYKITEKSQAVAFWCDPISGHATLYWYRQILGQGPELLVQFQDESVVDDSQLPKDRFSAERLKGVDSTLKIQPAELGDSAMYLCASSPGLAGKWNEQFFGPGTRLTVL.

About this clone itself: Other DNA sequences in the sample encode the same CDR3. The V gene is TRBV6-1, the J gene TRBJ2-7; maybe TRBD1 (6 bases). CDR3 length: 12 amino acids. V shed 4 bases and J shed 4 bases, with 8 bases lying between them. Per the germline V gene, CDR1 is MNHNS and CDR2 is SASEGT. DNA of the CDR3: TGTGCCAGCAGTGCCCAGGGGTACGAGCAGTACTTC. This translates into CASSAQGYEQYF.

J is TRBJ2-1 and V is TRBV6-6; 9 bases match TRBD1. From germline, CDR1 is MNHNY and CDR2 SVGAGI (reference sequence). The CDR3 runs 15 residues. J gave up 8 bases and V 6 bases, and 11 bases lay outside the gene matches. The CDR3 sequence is CASSTGQGKGDEQFF. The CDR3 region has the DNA TGTGCCAGCAGCACTGGACAGGGGAAGGGCGATGAGCAGTTCTTC.

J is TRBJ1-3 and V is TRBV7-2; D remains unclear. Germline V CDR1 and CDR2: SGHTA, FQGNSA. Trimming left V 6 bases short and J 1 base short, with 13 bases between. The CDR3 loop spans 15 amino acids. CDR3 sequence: CASRLVGLSGNTIYF. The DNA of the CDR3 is TGTGCCAGCAGACTCGTCGGGTTGTCTGGAAACACCATATATTTT.

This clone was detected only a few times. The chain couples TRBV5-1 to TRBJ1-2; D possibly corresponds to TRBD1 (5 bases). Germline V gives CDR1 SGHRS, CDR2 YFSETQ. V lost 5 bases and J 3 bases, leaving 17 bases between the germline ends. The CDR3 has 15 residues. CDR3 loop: CASSTGGAGYYGYTF. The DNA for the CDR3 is TGCGCCAGCAGTACCGGAGGGGCGGGATACTATGGCTACACCTTC. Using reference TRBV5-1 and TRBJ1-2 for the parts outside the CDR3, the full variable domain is KAGVTQTPRYLIKTRGQQVTLSCSPISGHRSVSWYQQTPGQGLQFLFEYFSETQRNKGNFPGRFSGRQFSNSRSEMNVSTLELGDSALYLCASSTGGAGYYGYTFGSGTRLTVV.

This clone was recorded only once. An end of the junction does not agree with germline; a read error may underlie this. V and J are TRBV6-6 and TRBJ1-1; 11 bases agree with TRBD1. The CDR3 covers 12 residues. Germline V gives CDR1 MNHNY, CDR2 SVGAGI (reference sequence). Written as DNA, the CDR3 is TGTGCCAGCAGTCAAGGGGGGGACAGGGGGAACTTT. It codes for CASSQGGDRGNF.

DNA for the CDR3: TGTGCCTGGGGCCCACAGGGGATAGGGCAACTGTTTTTT. Translated, it gives CAWGPQGIGQLFF. V is TRBV30 and J is TRBJ1-4; 7 bases match TRBD1. Looked up from germline, CDR1 is GTSNPN and CDR2 is SVGIG (reference sequence). Germline trimming cut 5 bases from V and 12 bases from J; bases unmatched to any gene: 12. CDR3 length equals 13 residues.

The CDR3 DNA is TGTGCCAGCACCGCGGGGTTGGGTCCCTACGAGCAGTACTTC. Its translation is CASTAGLGPYEQYF. This chain joins TRBV7-2 and TRBJ2-7, with TRBD2 as a possible D gene (6 bases). The V end was cut by 7 bases, the J end by 2 bases, with 15 bases between. This CDR3 region has 14 residues. Germline V gene sequence: CDR1 SGHTA, CDR2 FQGNSA.

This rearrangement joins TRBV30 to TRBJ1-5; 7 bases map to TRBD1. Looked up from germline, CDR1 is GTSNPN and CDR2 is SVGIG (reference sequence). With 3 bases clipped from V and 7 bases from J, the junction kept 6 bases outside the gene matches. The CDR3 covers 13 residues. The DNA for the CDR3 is TGTGCCTGGAGCAGACAGGGAACCCAGCCCCAGCATTTT. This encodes CAWSRQGTQPQHF.

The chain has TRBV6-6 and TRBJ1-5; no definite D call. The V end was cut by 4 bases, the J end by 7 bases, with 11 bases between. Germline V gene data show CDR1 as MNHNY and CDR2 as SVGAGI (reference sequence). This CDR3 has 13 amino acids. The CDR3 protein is CASSSGIGQPQHF. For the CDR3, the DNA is TGTGCCAGCAGTTCCGGGATTGGGCAGCCCCAGCATTTT.

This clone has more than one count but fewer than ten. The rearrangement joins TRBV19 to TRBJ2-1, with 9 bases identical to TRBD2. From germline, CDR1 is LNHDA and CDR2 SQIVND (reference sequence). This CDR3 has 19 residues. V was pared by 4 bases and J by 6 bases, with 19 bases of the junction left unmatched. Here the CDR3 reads CASSTSIFSSGRNANEQFF. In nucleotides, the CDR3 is TGTGCCAGTAGTACCTCAATATTCTCCAGCGGGAGGAACGCCAATGAGCAGTTCTTC.

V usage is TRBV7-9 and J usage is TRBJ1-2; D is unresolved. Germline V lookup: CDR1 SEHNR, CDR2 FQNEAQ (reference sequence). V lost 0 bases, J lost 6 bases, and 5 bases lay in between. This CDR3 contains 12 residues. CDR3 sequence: CASSLARDGYTF. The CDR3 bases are TGTGCCAGCAGCTTAGCCCGGGATGGCTACACCTTC. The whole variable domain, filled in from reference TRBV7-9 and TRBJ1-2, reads DTGVSQNPRHKITKRGQNVTFRCDPISEHNRLYWYRQTLGQGPEFLTYFQNEAQLEKSRLLSDRFSAERPKGSFSTLEIQRTEQGDSAMYLCASSLARDGYTFGSGTRLTVV.

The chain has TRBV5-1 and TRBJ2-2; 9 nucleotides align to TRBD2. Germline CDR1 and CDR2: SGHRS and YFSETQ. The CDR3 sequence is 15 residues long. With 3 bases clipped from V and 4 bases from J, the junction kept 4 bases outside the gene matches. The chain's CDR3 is CASSWTSAFTGELFF. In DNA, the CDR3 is TGCGCCAGCAGCTGGACTAGCGCTTTCACCGGGGAGCTGTTTTTT. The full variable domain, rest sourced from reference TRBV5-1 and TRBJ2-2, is KAGVTQTPRYLIKTRGQQVTLSCSPISGHRSVSWYQQTPGQGLQFLFEYFSETQRNKGNFPGRFSGRQFSNSRSEMNVSTLELGDSALYLCASSWTSAFTGELFFGEGSRLTVL.

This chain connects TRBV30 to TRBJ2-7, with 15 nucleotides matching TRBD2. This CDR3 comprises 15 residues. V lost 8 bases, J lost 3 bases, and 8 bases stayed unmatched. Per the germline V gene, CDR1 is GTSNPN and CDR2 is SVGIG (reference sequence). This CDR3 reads CAGEGLAGGLYEQYF. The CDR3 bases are TGTGCCGGAGAGGGACTAGCGGGGGGTCTCTACGAGCAGTACTTC.

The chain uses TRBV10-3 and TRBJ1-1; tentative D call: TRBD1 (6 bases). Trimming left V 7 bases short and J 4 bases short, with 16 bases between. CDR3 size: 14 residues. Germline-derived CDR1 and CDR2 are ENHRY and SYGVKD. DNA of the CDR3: TGTGCCATCATGGGGGCTCCAACGGCCACTGAAGCTTTCTTT. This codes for CAIMGAPTATEAFF.

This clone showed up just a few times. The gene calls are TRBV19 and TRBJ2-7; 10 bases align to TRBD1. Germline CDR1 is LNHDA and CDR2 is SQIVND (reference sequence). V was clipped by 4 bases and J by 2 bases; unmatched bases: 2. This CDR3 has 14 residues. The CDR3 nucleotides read TGTGCCAGTAGTAGGACAGGGGGTACCTACGAGCAGTACTTC. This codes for CASSRTGGTYEQYF.

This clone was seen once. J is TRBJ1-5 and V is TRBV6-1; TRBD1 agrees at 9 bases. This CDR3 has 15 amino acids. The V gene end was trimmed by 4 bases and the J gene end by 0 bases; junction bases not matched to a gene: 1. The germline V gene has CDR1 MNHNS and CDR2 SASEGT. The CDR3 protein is CASSVTGGSNQPQHF. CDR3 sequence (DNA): TGTGCCAGCAGTGTGACAGGGGGTAGCAATCAGCCCCAGCATTTT.

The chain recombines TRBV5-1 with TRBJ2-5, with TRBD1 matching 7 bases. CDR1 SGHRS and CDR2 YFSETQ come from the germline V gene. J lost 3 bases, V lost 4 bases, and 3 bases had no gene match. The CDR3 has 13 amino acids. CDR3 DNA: TGCGCCAGCAGCCGACAGGGAGAAGAGACCCAGTACTTC. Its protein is CASSRQGEETQYF. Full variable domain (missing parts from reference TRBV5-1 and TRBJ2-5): KAGVTQTPRYLIKTRGQQVTLSCSPISGHRSVSWYQQTPGQGLQFLFEYFSETQRNKGNFPGRFSGRQFSNSRSEMNVSTLELGDSALYLCASSRQGEETQYFGPGTRLLVL.

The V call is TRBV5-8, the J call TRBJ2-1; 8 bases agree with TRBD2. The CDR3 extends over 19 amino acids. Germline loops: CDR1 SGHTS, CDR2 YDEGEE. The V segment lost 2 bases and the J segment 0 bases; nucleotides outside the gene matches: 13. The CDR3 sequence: CASSFSGGPLTSSYNEQFF. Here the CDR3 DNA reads TGTGCCAGCAGCTTCAGCGGGGGCCCTCTTACCAGCTCCTACAATGAGCAGTTCTTC. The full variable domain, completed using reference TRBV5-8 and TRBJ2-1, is EAGVTQSPTHLIKTRGQQATLRCSPISGHTSVYWYQQALGLGLQFLLWYDEGEERNRGNFPPRFSGRQFPNYSSELNVNALELEDSALYLCASSFSGGPLTSSYNEQFFGPGTRLTVL.

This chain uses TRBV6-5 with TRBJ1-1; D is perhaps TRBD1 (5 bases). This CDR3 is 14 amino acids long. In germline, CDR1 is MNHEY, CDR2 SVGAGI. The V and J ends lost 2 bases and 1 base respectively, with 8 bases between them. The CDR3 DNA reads TGTGCCAGCAGTTACCGGACACCGAACACTGAAGCTTTCTTT. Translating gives CASSYRTPNTEAFF.